The TCR beta chain described here comes from a study of CD8+ T cells in alopecia areata. In the study overall: Treated patients were given 5 to 10 mg oral tofacitinib twice daily. General study results and limits: Higher clonality was seen in lesional scalp than in normal scalp, especially in alopecia totalis/universalis. When scalp samples are sequenced, resident alphabeta T cells of normal skin are also captured.

CDR3 length: 12 residues. CDR1 is ENHRY and CDR2 is SYGVKD in the germline V gene. V lost 4 bases and J 8 bases, leaving 9 bases between the germline ends. This clone was recorded a few times. Its antigen is currently unknown. RNA was extracted and reverse transcribed into cDNA as the sequencing template. The protocol was immunoSEQ multiplex PCR, while the TCRdb copy is restricted to in-frame clones and leaves out a portion. The sample lists 250,000 or so clones, roughly two thirds occurring once. Sorting of PBMCs yielded the CD4+ and CD8+ T cells. This rearrangement joins TRBV10-3 to TRBJ2-1; D is undetermined. Sequencing used CD4+ T cells sorted from blood, obtained at week 0. This sequence was found in a human donor with alopecia areata. DNA for the CDR3: TGTGCCATCAGTGTGTTGGGCGATGAGCAGTTCTTC. Encoded protein: CAISVLGDEQFF.